The clone carrying this T cell receptor (beta chain) appeared a few times. Its specificity is not known. TCRdb fed the RACE reads into MiXCR, producing one record per CDR3 protein. The sample has about 45,000 distinct CDR3 sequences; roughly 4.1% are singletons. This sample is drawn from a study of human T cells and chemical hapten exposure. Study summary: Minor pooled library volume differences mainly drove per-sample TCR yield variation. Study conclusions and caveats: Unchanged with DPC sensitization were TCRs above 1 in 1000 frequency.

The CDR3 length is 14 residues. Germline CDR1 SGHVS, CDR2 FQNEAQ. With V trimmed by 5 bases and J by 5 bases, 0 bases remained unmatched. Time point here: healthy volunteer bleed at 2 weeks. The template was total RNA from unfractionated whole blood. The clonotype originates from a human donor in good health. Some clones in this sample may be carry-over from other donors' samples. Sequencing was performed on whole blood. The V and J genes are TRBV7-8 and TRBJ2-2; 12 nucleotides match TRBD2. DNA for the CDR3: TGTGCCAGCAGCACTAGCGGGAGGACCGGGGAGCTGTTTTTT. Protein sequence: CASSTSGRTGELFF.